This T cell receptor beta chain was documented in a study of shared clonotypes between healthy human individuals. Turning to the study itself: The donors, a couple of women and three men, were aged 18 to 49.

Assay: immunoSEQ multiplex PCR; the TCRdb copy retains only in-frame clones and omits some. The table lists roughly 1,800,000 clones, approximately 95% of them singletons, with 1.2% in the top ten. Naive CD8 cells, CD45RO-negative and positively selected for CCR7, excluded terminally differentiated effector memory CD45RA+ cells. CDR1 SGHVS and CDR2 FQNEAQ come from the germline V gene. This CDR3 is built from 14 residues. Trimming left V 2 bases short and J 7 bases short, with 14 bases between. Sequenced sample: naive CD8+ T cells sorted from blood. This chain joins TRBV7-8 and TRBJ2-5; the D gene is possibly TRBD1 (6 bases). The origin of this receptor is a man younger than 35 in good health. The CDR3 here is CASSLTGSLWTQYF. The CDR3 nucleotides are TGTGCCAGCAGCTTAACAGGGTCTTTGTGGACCCAGTACTTC. The whole variable domain, remainder taken from reference TRBV7-8 and TRBJ2-5, is GAGVSQSPRYKVAKRGQDVALRCDPISGHVSLFWYQQALGQGPEFLTYFQNEAQLDKSGLPSDRFFAERPEGSVSTLKIQRTQQEDSAVYLCASSLTGSLWTQYFGPGTRLLVL.